This T cell receptor beta chain is drawn from a study of T-cell reconstitution after alpha-beta-depleted transplantation in children. In germline, CDR1 is DFQATT, CDR2 SNEGSKA (reference sequence). With V trimmed by 5 bases and J by 4 bases, 6 bases remained unmatched. This CDR3 is built from 15 residues. For TCRbeta, the library was prepared with unique molecular identifiers. MiXCR was run by TCRdb on the PCR reads, yielding one entry per CDR3 protein. Found here are some 530,000 distinct CDR3 sequences, approximately 13% of them singletons; the top ten hold around 6%. This chain connects TRBV20-1 to TRBJ2-1; TRBD2 aligns across 12 bases. The sample in question was PBMCs from the stem cell graft donor, obtained from the stem cell graft. This clonotype was obtained from a human donor who donated a stem cell graft to a child with combined immunodeficiency. The CDR3 loop reads CSAVEGTSGYNEQFF. The CDR3 DNA is TGCAGTGCTGTTGAAGGGACTAGCGGGTACAATGAGCAGTTCTTC.